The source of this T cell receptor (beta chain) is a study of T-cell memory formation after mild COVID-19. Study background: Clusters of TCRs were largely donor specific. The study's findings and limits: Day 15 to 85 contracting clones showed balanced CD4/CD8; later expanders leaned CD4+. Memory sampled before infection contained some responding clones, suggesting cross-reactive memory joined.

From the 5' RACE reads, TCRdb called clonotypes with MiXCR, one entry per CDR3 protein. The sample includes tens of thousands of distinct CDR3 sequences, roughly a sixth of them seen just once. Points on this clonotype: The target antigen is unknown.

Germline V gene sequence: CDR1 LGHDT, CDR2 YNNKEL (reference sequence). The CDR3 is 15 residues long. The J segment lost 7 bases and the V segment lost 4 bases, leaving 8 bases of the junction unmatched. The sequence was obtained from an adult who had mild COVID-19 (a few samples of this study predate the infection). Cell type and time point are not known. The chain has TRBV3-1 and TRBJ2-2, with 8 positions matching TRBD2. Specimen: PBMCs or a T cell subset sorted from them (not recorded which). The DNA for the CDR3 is TGTGCCAGCAGCCCACCGGGACTAGGCGGCGGGGAGCTGTTTTTT. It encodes CASSPPGLGGGELFF.